This passage covers 18 T cell receptor beta chains from one sample sequenced in a study of CD8 T cells in ankylosing spondylitis. Each CDR3 protein is one row after TCRdb ran MiXCR on the 5' RACE reads. The sample has 150,000 to 250,000 distinct CDR3 sequences, roughly 13% seen once. Sequenced: blood, either unsorted or a sorted T cell fraction (not recorded which). These receptors all stem from a male donor with ankylosing spondylitis or in good health (not recorded which).

The V and J genes are TRBV30 and TRBJ2-7; D is undetermined. CDR3 length: 14 residues. Trimming pared 2 bases from V and 3 bases from J, leaving 14 bases between. Germline-derived CDR1 and CDR2 are GTSNPN and SVGIG (reference sequence). The CDR3 DNA reads as TGTGCCTGGAGTCCATCGGGCTTTATCTACGAGCAGTACTTC. Translation: CAWSPSGFIYEQYF. Supplemented by reference TRBV30 and TRBJ2-7, the full variable domain reads SQTIHQWPATLVQPVGSPLSLECTVEGTSNPNLYWYRQAAGRGLQLLFYSVGIGQISSEVPQNLSASRPQDRQFILSSKKLLLSDSGFYLCAWSPSGFIYEQYFGPGTRLTVT.

The chain is built from TRBV3-1 and TRBJ1-5; 8 positions agree with TRBD1. Germline lookup yields CDR1 LGHDT and CDR2 YNNKEL (reference sequence). The J segment lost 7 bases and the V segment lost 6 bases, leaving 8 bases of the junction unmatched. There are 14 residues in the CDR3. This CDR3 reads CASSQTGGGQPQHF. As DNA, the CDR3 is TGTGCCAGCAGTCAAACAGGGGGTGGCCAGCCCCAGCATTTT.

This clonotype has a handful of counts. The chain couples TRBV12-3 or TRBV12-4 to TRBJ2-2; 9 bases line up with TRBD1. The trim removed 6 bases at V and 5 bases at J, leaving 4 bases unmatched. The CDR3 has 14 amino acids. As DNA, the CDR3 is TGTGCCAGCAGCTGGACAGGGGCAACCGGGGAGCTGTTTTTT. This encodes CASSWTGATGELFF.

The rearrangement links TRBV6-1 to TRBJ1-4; D gene unclear. Germline V gene data show CDR1 as MNHNS and CDR2 as SASEGT. The CDR3 covers 15 residues. The germline V and J ends were trimmed by 5 bases and 4 bases, with 14 bases remaining between them. The DNA for the CDR3 is TGTGCCAGCAGTCCTGACGGATCTGTTAATGAAAAACTGTTTTTT. This encodes CASSPDGSVNEKLFF.

This clonotype has a handful of counts. The gene calls are TRBV11-2 and TRBJ2-1; 10 bases fit TRBD1. Germline CDR1 reads SGHAT; CDR2 reads FQNNGV. J gave up 9 bases and V 4 bases, and 6 bases lay outside the gene matches. The CDR3 totals 14 residues. The CDR3 DNA reads as TGTGCCAGCAGCTCACGGGACAGGGGTACTGAGCAGTTCTTC. Its translation is CASSSRDRGTEQFF. Full variable domain (missing parts from reference TRBV11-2 and TRBJ2-1): EAGVAQSPRYKIIEKRQSVAFWCNPISGHATLYWYQQILGQGPKLLIQFQNNGVVDDSQLPKDRFSAERLKGVDSTLKIQPAKLEDSAVYLCASSSRDRGTEQFFGPGTRLTVL.

This clonotype was detected only a few times. The chain employs TRBV27 and TRBJ1-1; D gene unclear. Trimming removed 10 bases from V and 5 bases from J, with 17 bases in between. CDR3 length: 13 residues. The germline gives CDR1 MNHEY, CDR2 SMNVEV (reference sequence). This chain's CDR3 is CATGLTRRTEAFF. The CDR3 nucleotides are TGTGCCACCGGACTGACCCGGCGGACTGAAGCTTTCTTT.

In its sample, this clonotype was seen many times. This chain links TRBV2 with TRBJ2-1; no clear D gene. The CDR3 sequence is 13 residues long. Germline loops: CDR1 SNHLY, CDR2 FYNNEI. V gave up 8 bases and J gave up 5 bases, with 13 bases separating them. The CDR3: CASAGAPNNEQFF. The CDR3 DNA reads TGTGCCAGCGCAGGAGCTCCTAACAATGAGCAGTTCTTC.

The chain carries TRBV5-1 and TRBJ2-3; perhaps TRBD1 as D (6 bases). Germline V gene sequence: CDR1 SGHRS, CDR2 YFSETQ. Trimming left V 3 bases short and J 0 bases short, with 14 bases between. This CDR3 comprises 16 residues. CDR3 bases: TGCGCCAGCAGCTCGAGGGACACTCCTAGCACAGATACGCAGTATTTT. This translates into CASSSRDTPSTDTQYF.

This clonotype was counted only a few times. The rearrangement joins TRBV29-1 to TRBJ2-7; 7 bases agree with TRBD1. Trimming at V came to 8 bases and at J to 1 base, leaving 11 bases not matched to a gene. There are 14 residues in the CDR3. The germline CDR1 and CDR2 sequences are SQVTM and ANQGSEA. The CDR3 coding sequence is TGCAGCTTCGTCTCCGGGACAGAGTCCTACGAGCAGTACTTC. Encoded protein: CSFVSGTESYEQYF.

This clonotype has more than one count but fewer than ten. This chain connects TRBV4-1 to TRBJ2-3; possibly TRBD2 for D (5 bases). The CDR3 runs to 16 residues. CDR1 and CDR2 from the germline V gene are MGHRA and YSYEKL. The V end lost 1 base, the J end lost 2 bases, and 13 bases lay between the germline ends. CDR3 DNA: TGCGCCAGCAGCCAAGTCGGACGGGGTCTCACAGATACGCAGTATTTT. This gives the protein CASSQVGRGLTDTQYF.

This chain links TRBV3-1 with TRBJ2-5, with D perhaps assigned TRBD1 or TRBD2 (5 bases each). Per germline, CDR1 LGHDT and CDR2 YNNKEL (reference sequence). The CDR3 has 13 residues. V dropped 4 bases and J dropped 5 bases, with 11 bases sitting between them. Here the CDR3 DNA reads TGTGCCAGCAGCCGGGACCGCGGGGAGACCCAGTACTTC. Translating it yields CASSRDRGETQYF.

The rearrangement links TRBV4-1 to TRBJ1-1; the D gene is possibly TRBD1 (5 bases). CDR1 and CDR2 (germline): MGHRA, YSYEKL. Trimming removed 0 bases at V and 1 base at J, with 9 bases between. CDR3 length: 15 amino acids. The CDR3 bases are TGCGCCAGCAGCCAAGATTTTAGGGGGAACACTGAAGCTTTCTTT. Its translation is CASSQDFRGNTEAFF.

The table lists this clonotype with many counts. V usage is TRBV3-1 and J usage is TRBJ2-1; weak D call: TRBD2 (6 bases). V lost 1 base to trimming and J lost 2 bases, with 15 bases between them. Germline V gene data show CDR1 as LGHDT and CDR2 as YNNKEL (reference sequence). The CDR3 runs to 17 residues. CDR3 region: CASSQGQLEGPYNEQFF. The CDR3 DNA follows: TGTGCCAGCAGCCAAGGGCAGTTGGAGGGCCCCTACAATGAGCAGTTCTTC.

This clonotype showed up just a few times. The chain carries TRBV27 and TRBJ2-7; D may be TRBD1 (6 bases). Germline lookup yields CDR1 MNHEY and CDR2 SMNVEV (reference sequence). The CDR3 is 13 amino acids. Trimming left V 2 bases short and J 3 bases short, with 8 bases between. The CDR3 nucleotides are TGTGCCAGCAGTTTAAACAGGGTCTACGAGCAGTACTTC. As protein: CASSLNRVYEQYF.

This clonotype was observed a handful of times. The chain combines TRBV12-3 or TRBV12-4 with TRBJ1-3; tentative D call: TRBD1 (6 bases). Trimming removed 8 bases at V and 0 bases at J, with 14 bases between. CDR3 length: 15 residues. The CDR3 loop reads CASLGTRSSGNTIYF. CDR3 in DNA: TGTGCCAGCTTGGGGACACGGAGCTCTGGAAACACCATATATTTT.

The chain couples TRBV2 to TRBJ1-2; 7 bases are a match to TRBD1. With V trimmed by 6 bases and J by 5 bases, 18 bases remained unmatched. Germline V lookup: CDR1 SNHLY, CDR2 FYNNEI. The CDR3 runs to 17 residues. The CDR3 DNA follows: TGTGCCAGCAGGGACTACGGGACAGTTGGGGCCTCATATGGCTACACCTTC. Translation gives CASRDYGTVGASYGYTF.

This clonotype was seen only a few times. The rearrangement uses TRBV12-3 or TRBV12-4 and TRBJ2-7; TRBD2 aligns across 7 bases. Losses at the gene ends were 7 bases for V and 2 bases for J; bases not matched to a gene: 2. This CDR3 has 12 residues. The CDR3 bases are TGTGCCAGCACCGGGGGGACCTACGAGCAGTACTTC. Translation gives CASTGGTYEQYF.

The CDR3 sequence is CASSLYGPQEQFF. Here the CDR3 DNA reads TGCGCCAGCAGCTTGTATGGTCCCCAAGAGCAGTTCTTC. The chain is built from TRBV5-1 and TRBJ2-1; D not certain. Per the germline V gene, CDR1 is SGHRS and CDR2 is YFSETQ. V lost 1 base and J lost 10, with 12 bases in between. The CDR3 consists of 13 residues.